One sample yielded the 8 T cell receptor beta chains listed below, sequenced in a study of T cells in Graves' hyperthyroidism and ophthalmopathy. Using RNA transcripts as the source, TCR beta CDR3 regions were amplified. First-round RT-PCR of the TCR CDR3 relied on the HTBI primer set. TCRdb reprocessed the multiplex PCR reads via MiXCR and lists one record per CDR3 protein. The sample records approximately 600,000 distinct CDR3 sequences, roughly 14% being singletons. Material: blood. All receptors come from a woman aged 40-49 years with Graves' ophthalmopathy.

This clonotype showed up just a few times. It may be a read error: a sequence one base away is much more abundant. As the CDR3 is not closed by the conserved phenylalanine or tryptophan, this likely results from a read error. The chain has TRBV29-1 and TRBJ2-7; the D gene is possibly TRBD1 (5 bases). Germline assignment: CDR1 SQVTM and CDR2 ANQGSEA. CDR3 length: 11 residues. V shed 3 bases and J shed 5 bases, with 8 bases lying between them. The CDR3 coding sequence is TGCAGCGTTGATTCAGGGAACGAGCAGTACTAC. Protein: CSVDSGNEQYY.

This clonotype was counted many times. V and J are TRBV6-1 and TRBJ1-1, with D hard to call. Trimming left V 4 bases short and J 3 bases short, with 18 bases between. This CDR3 is built from 16 residues. Germline V gene data show CDR1 as MNHNS and CDR2 as SASEGT. The CDR3 loop is CASSAPRSRGDTEAFF. CDR3 DNA: TGTGCCAGCAGTGCTCCCCGCAGTCGTGGCGACACTGAAGCTTTCTTT.

This clonotype was seen more than once but under ten times. The chain combines TRBV7-2 with TRBJ2-7, with no clear D. Trimming pared 0 bases from V and 3 bases from J, leaving 12 bases between. CDR3 length equals 15 residues. In germline, CDR1 is SGHTA, CDR2 FQGNSA. In DNA, the CDR3 is TGTGCCAGCAGCTTAGCCACAGCGAATAACTACGAGCAGTACTTC. This translates into CASSLATANNYEQYF. Full variable domain (outside the CDR3, taken from reference TRBV7-2 and TRBJ2-7): GAGVSQSPSNKVTEKGKDVELRCDPISGHTALYWYRQSLGQGLEFLIYFQGNSAPDKSGLPSDRFSAERTGGSVSTLTIQRTQQEDSAVYLCASSLATANNYEQYFGPGTRLTVT.

This clonotype showed up many times. The chain carries TRBV10-3 and TRBJ2-7; 16 bases are shared with TRBD2. Germline V gene sequence: CDR1 ENHRY, CDR2 SYGVKD. The CDR3 length is 18 residues. After removal of 2 bases from V and 3 bases from J, the junction contained 7 bases not matched to a gene. In DNA form, the CDR3 reads TGTGCCATCAGTGAGAGTGGGACTAGCGGGAGGGTCCACTACGAGCAGTACTTC. The encoded protein is CAISESGTSGRVHYEQYF.

The chain uses TRBV10-3 and TRBJ1-2; no definite D call. CDR1 ENHRY and CDR2 SYGVKD come from the germline V gene. V lost 3 bases and J lost 14, with 13 bases in between. This CDR3 is 11 amino acids long. Written as DNA, the CDR3 is TGTGCCATCAGTGACGCCACCCCTAGGACCTTC. Protein sequence: CAISDATPRTF.

This clonotype was picked up a small number of times. As DNA, the CDR3 is TGTGCCAGCAGTTTATCTCAGGGTGGGCAGCCCCAGCATTTT. Protein sequence: CASSLSQGGQPQHF. V is TRBV12-3 or TRBV12-4 and J is TRBJ1-5; tentatively, D is TRBD1 (5 bases). The CDR3 runs 14 residues. V was clipped by 2 bases and J by 7 bases, with 12 bases between them.

This clonotype has a count of ten or more. This chain links TRBV19 with TRBJ2-7; D is tentatively TRBD1 or TRBD2 (5 bases each). Deletions cut 5 bases from V and 6 bases from J, with 14 bases between. Germline V gives CDR1 LNHDA, CDR2 SQIVND (reference sequence). CDR3 length: 13 amino acids. The CDR3 loop is CASSPMGVGEQYF. DNA for the CDR3: TGTGCCAGTAGTCCCATGGGGGTAGGCGAGCAGTACTTC.

This clonotype was detected ten times or more. This chain connects TRBV6-2 or TRBV6-3 to TRBJ1-2; a weak D match, TRBD1 (5 bases). Trimming took 6 bases from V and 6 from J, leaving 17 bases between them. The CDR3 is 14 residues long. Germline CDR1 MNHEY, CDR2 SVGEGT. The CDR3 here is CASRLQGGEDGYTF. The DNA for the CDR3 is TGTGCCAGCAGACTCCAGGGAGGGGAGGATGGCTACACCTTC.